Listed below are T cell receptor beta chains from one sample, sequenced in a study of blood T cells in healthy people across ages. TCRdb passed the 5' RACE reads through MiXCR, listing each CDR3 protein once. The sample has about a million distinct CDR3 sequences, 51% seen once; the top ten hold 20% to 25%. Sequenced sample: blood. These receptors originate from a woman aged 60-70 years in good health. CDR3s include the opening cysteine and the closing phenylalanine or tryptophan. The D gene is left open where the match is weak. The listing skips clone size in some rows; elsewhere it reads once, few, many or a size class.

cdr3_aa cdr3_nt j_call clone_size d_call v_call
CASSQGISGRQETQYF TGTGCCAGCAGCCAGGGAATTAGCGGGAGACAAGAGACCCAGTACTTC TRBJ2-5 NA TRBD2 TRBV3-1
CASTYTGSRSYEQYF TGTGCCAGCACTTATACGGGGAGTCGGTCCTACGAGCAGTACTTC TRBJ2-7 NA NA TRBV12-3/TRBV12-4
CASRPPGQGVLEQYF TGTGCCAGCAGACCTCCGGGACAGGGGGTTCTTGAGCAGTACTTC TRBJ2-4 NA TRBD1 TRBV28
CASSAPGLAGGPTDTQYF TGTGCCAGCAGTGCCCCGGGACTAGCGGGAGGGCCGACGGATACGCAGTATTTT TRBJ2-3 NA TRBD2 TRBV2
CASSDNPFYEQYF TGTGCCAGCAGTGACAATCCGTTCTACGAGCAGTACTTC TRBJ2-7 NA NA TRBV6-2/TRBV6-3
CASRDLTQETQYF TGCGCCAGCAGGGACCTTACTCAAGAGACCCAGTACTTC TRBJ2-5 few NA TRBV4-3
CASSPGTGVEQYF TGTGCCAGCAGCCCCGGGACAGGGGTCGAGCAGTACTTC TRBJ2-7 few TRBD1 TRBV7-9
CASSVRGSEGETQYF TGTGCCAGCAGCGTAAGGGGCTCGGAGGGGGAGACCCAGTACTTC TRBJ2-5 NA NA TRBV9
CAVWDATSYEQYF TGTGCCGTGTGGGACGCCACCTCCTACGAGCAGTACTTC TRBJ2-7 NA NA TRBV10-3
CSVAPRTGGTDTQYF TGCAGCGTTGCCCCCCGTACCGGAGGAACAGATACGCAGTATTTT TRBJ2-3 NA NA TRBV29-1
CSAPDPSTGLDEQYF TGCAGTGCGCCCGACCCCTCGACAGGGTTAGACGAGCAGTACTTC TRBJ2-7 NA TRBD1 TRBV20-1
CASSYGEETQYF TGCGCCAGCAGCTACGGGGAAGAGACCCAGTACTTC TRBJ2-5 NA NA TRBV5-1
CSARGGGAGLAGGYEQFF TGCAGTGCTAGGGGAGGCGGAGCGGGACTAGCGGGAGGGTATGAGCAGTTCTTC TRBJ2-1 NA TRBD2 TRBV20-1
CASSLMDGDNEQFF TGTGCCAGCAGCTTAATGGACGGTGACAATGAGCAGTTCTTC TRBJ2-1 NA NA TRBV7-3
CASSLPNSRNEQFF TGTGCCAGCAGTTTACCCAATAGTCGGAATGAGCAGTTCTTC TRBJ2-1 NA NA TRBV12-3/TRBV12-4
CASSPDAEKLFF TGTGCCAGCAGTCCCGACGCTGAAAAACTGTTTTTT TRBJ1-4 NA NA TRBV12-3/TRBV12-4
CGASPLVAGFSYEQYF TGCGGTGCGAGCCCACTAGTTGCGGGTTTCAGCTACGAGCAGTACTTC TRBJ2-7 NA NA TRBV20-1
CSANPGAVDNEQFF TGCAGTGCCAACCCCGGCGCGGTCGATAATGAGCAGTTCTTC TRBJ2-1 NA NA TRBV20-1
CATSDPRQRSYEQYF TGTGCCACCAGTGATCCTCGACAGAGAAGCTACGAGCAGTACTTC TRBJ2-7 NA NA TRBV24-1
CATSGGRTDTQYF TGTGCCACCAGTGGAGGACGCACAGATACGCAGTATTTT TRBJ2-3 few NA TRBV24-1
CASSSTGGYEQYF TGTGCCAGCAGTTCGACAGGGGGCTACGAGCAGTACTTC TRBJ2-7 few TRBD1 TRBV27
CASSKAEREYYEQYF TGTGCCAGCAGCAAAGCCGAGCGGGAGTACTACGAGCAGTACTTC TRBJ2-7 NA TRBD2 TRBV9